One and the same sample provided the 5 T cell receptor beta chains below, sequenced in a study of T cell repertoires in cytomegalovirus infection. TCRdb re-called the reads with MiXCR, one entry per CDR3 protein. The sample has about 600,000 distinct CDR3 sequences, approximately 25% seen once. Sequencing was carried out using CD8+ T cells from PBMCs. The source of these receptors is a human donor in good health (CMV status not recorded). Some clones in this sample may be carry-over from other donors' samples.

This clonotype has a handful of counts. One end of the junction is discordant with germline, which a read error may explain. The gene calls are TRBV6-6 and TRBJ1-2; D gene unclear. The CDR3 is 15 amino acids. Germline-derived CDR1 and CDR2 are MNHNY and SVGAGI (reference sequence). The CDR3 DNA reads TGTGCCAGCAGTTACAAGGCAGAGAACAACTATGGCTATACCTTC. This codes for CASSYKAENNYGYTF.

This clonotype was observed a few times. This chain joins TRBV7-2 and TRBJ2-1, with 15 bases that match TRBD2. J lost 9 bases, V lost 4 bases, and 7 bases had no gene match. The CDR3 extends over 16 amino acids. The germline V gene encodes CDR1 SGHTA and CDR2 FQGNSA. The CDR3 region is CASSSYGLAGGSEQFF. As DNA, the CDR3 is TGTGCCAGCAGCTCGTATGGACTAGCGGGGGGGAGTGAGCAGTTCTTC.

This clonotype was seen ten or more times. CDR3 DNA sequence: TGTGCCAGCAGCTGGGCACTGAAAGAGACCCAGTACTTC. Protein product: CASSWALKETQYF. The chain couples TRBV7-9 to TRBJ2-5, with D hard to call. Per germline, CDR1 SEHNR and CDR2 FQNEAQ (reference sequence). Trimming took 4 bases from V and 3 from J, leaving 9 bases between them. The CDR3 runs 13 residues.

Note on this clonotype: A much larger clone differs from this one at a single base, so this may be a read error. The genes are TRBV7-6 and TRBJ1-1; possible D gene TRBD1, 6 bases. The germline gives CDR1 SGHVS, CDR2 FNYEAQ. This CDR3 has 16 amino acids. DNA of the CDR3: TGTACCAGCAGCTCGATCGGGGGCGACTCGAACACTGAAGCTTTCTTT. Protein sequence: CTSSSIGGDSNTEAFF. Full variable domain (missing parts from reference TRBV7-6 and TRBJ1-1): GAGVSQSPRYKVTKRGQDVALRCDPISGHVSLYWYRQALGQGPEFLTYFNYEAQQDKSGLPNDRFSAERPEGSISTLTIQRTEQRDSAMYRCTSSSIGGDSNTEAFFGQGTRLTVV.

The CDR3 is CASSRRDSDTYNEQFF. DNA of the CDR3: TGTGCCAGCAGCCGCCGGGACAGTGATACCTACAATGAGCAGTTCTTC. J is TRBJ2-1 and V is TRBV7-2; 7 positions match TRBD1. CDR3 size: 16 residues. V was pared by 5 bases and J by 2 bases, with 9 bases of the junction left unmatched. CDR1 and CDR2 from the germline V gene are SGHTA and FQGNSA.